This entry lists 21 T cell receptor beta chains sequenced from one sample in a study of T cell changes during pregnancy in multiple sclerosis. TCRdb's copy holds only in-frame clones and misses some; the assay was immunoSEQ multiplex PCR. This sample has around 56,000 clones, with roughly nine tenths found just once. Sequenced here: CD4+ T cells from peripheral blood mononuclear cells, sampled in the first trimester of pregnancy. These receptors were taken from a female donor with multiple sclerosis, enrolled in a pregnancy study.

V usage is TRBV5-8 and J usage is TRBJ2-5; D is perhaps TRBD2 (6 bases). The V gene's germline CDR1 is SGHTS and CDR2 YDEGEE. Trimming took 3 bases from V and 3 from J, leaving 15 bases between them. The CDR3 length is 15 residues. CDR3 in DNA: TGTGCCAGCAGCTCCTACCTCTGGGGGGAAGAGACCCAGTACTTC. Residues: CASSSYLWGEETQYF.

V is TRBV7-9 and J is TRBJ1-1; 11 bases fit TRBD1. Germline V CDR1 and CDR2: SEHNR, FQNEAQ (reference sequence). The J segment lost 11 bases and the V segment lost 0 bases, leaving 11 bases of the junction unmatched. The CDR3 totals 16 residues. CDR3 in amino acids: CASSLALGQGAVAAFF. The CDR3 coding sequence is TGTGCCAGCAGCTTAGCCCTAGGACAGGGGGCGGTGGCGGCTTTCTTT.

V and J are TRBV30 and TRBJ1-6, with 10 bases lining up with TRBD1. Per germline, CDR1 GTSNPN and CDR2 SVGIG (reference sequence). V lost 0 bases and J lost 5; bases outside the gene matches: 7. This CDR3 is built from 17 residues. The CDR3 region is CAWSVRDRGLNNSPLHF. As DNA, the CDR3 is TGTGCCTGGAGTGTCCGGGACAGGGGCCTCAATAATTCACCCCTCCACTTT.

This clone was observed a few times. The chain links TRBV27 to TRBJ1-4; D uncertain. V lost 2 bases and J lost 8, with 12 bases in between. CDR3 length equals 14 residues. CDR1 and CDR2 from the germline V gene are MNHEY and SMNVEV (reference sequence). In nucleotides, the CDR3 is TGTGCCAGCAGTTTACGGGTCCTCGGGGAAAAACTGTTTTTT. It yields the protein CASSLRVLGEKLFF.

This chain links TRBV7-2 with TRBJ1-2; the match to TRBD1 covers 8 bases. The CDR3 runs to 13 residues. V lost 3 bases, J lost 6 bases, and 3 bases stayed unmatched. The germline CDR1 and CDR2 sequences are SGHTA and FQGNSA. For the CDR3, the DNA is TGTGCCAGCAGCTTGACAGGGGAGGATGGCTACACCTTC. It encodes CASSLTGEDGYTF.

This clone appeared a single time. The genes are TRBV10-2 and TRBJ2-1, with 10 bases fitting TRBD2. This CDR3 is 14 amino acids long. CDR1 and CDR2 (germline): WSHSY, SAAADI. The V and J ends lost 6 bases and 10 bases, in that order; junction bases with no gene match: 9. CDR3 protein: CASRGRLAGTEQFF. Here the CDR3 DNA reads TGCGCCAGCAGGGGTAGACTAGCGGGCACCGAGCAGTTCTTC.

This chain joins TRBV19 and TRBJ1-2; perhaps TRBD1 as D (5 bases). Trimming removed 5 bases at V and 4 bases at J, with 26 bases between. Per germline, CDR1 LNHDA and CDR2 SQIVND (reference sequence). This CDR3 has 18 amino acids. The CDR3 reads CASSDIPAGNRRSYGYTF. The CDR3, as DNA: TGTGCCAGTAGTGATATCCCCGCTGGGAACAGGCGATCCTATGGCTACACCTTC.

The rearrangement links TRBV7-3 to TRBJ2-3; TRBD2 might be the D (6 bases). Trimming left V 5 bases short and J 3 bases short, with 18 bases between. Germline lookup yields CDR1 SGHTA and CDR2 FQGTGA. This CDR3 spans 16 amino acids. The CDR3 protein is CASSPICPGRTDTQYF. CDR3 DNA sequence: TGTGCCAGCAGCCCAATATGTCCGGGGAGGACAGATACGCAGTATTTT.

This chain links TRBV18 with TRBJ2-7; D may be TRBD1 (5 bases). Trimming pared 4 bases from V and 4 bases from J, leaving 17 bases between. The germline gives CDR1 KGHSH, CDR2 LQKENI. The length of the CDR3 is 15 residues. The CDR3 nucleotides are TGTGCCAGCTCACGGGCAGGGAACGTTGAGTACGAGCAGTACTTC. This sequence encodes CASSRAGNVEYEQYF.

The J gene is TRBJ1-5, the V gene TRBV6-1; D gene ambiguous. The CDR3 extends over 12 amino acids. Germline lookup yields CDR1 MNHNS and CDR2 SASEGT. The V end was cut by 6 bases, the J end by 4 bases, with 7 bases between. CDR3 bases: TGTGCCAGCAGCCCGGTGAATCAGCCCCAGCATTTT. Translated: CASSPVNQPQHF.

V is TRBV19 and J is TRBJ1-2; 7 nucleotides align to TRBD1. The trim removed 5 bases at V and 7 bases at J, leaving 13 bases unmatched. There are 15 residues in the CDR3. CDR1 and CDR2 (germline): LNHDA, SQIVND (reference sequence). The CDR3 spells CASSSRTGPSPGYTF. The DNA for the CDR3 is TGTGCCAGTAGTTCTCGGACAGGACCGTCCCCTGGCTACACCTTC.

The V call is TRBV9, the J call TRBJ2-3, with a weak D call TRBD2 (6 bases). V lost 0 bases and J 7 bases, leaving 18 bases between the germline ends. The CDR3 is 16 amino acids. CDR1 and CDR2 (germline): SGDLS, YYNGEE. CDR3 DNA: TGTGCCAGCAGCGTAGACCCCTCTAGCGTGGTAAATACGCAGTATTTT. It codes for CASSVDPSSVVNTQYF.

CDR3 in DNA: TGTGCCAGCAGCGTAGGACAGCCTAATGAAAAACTGTTTTTT. Residues: CASSVGQPNEKLFF. The J gene is TRBJ1-4, the V gene TRBV9; maybe TRBD1 (5 bases). Trimming stripped 0 bases from V and 3 bases from J, with 6 bases between. The CDR3 has 14 amino acids. Germline CDR1 and CDR2: SGDLS and YYNGEE.

The genes are TRBV4-3 and TRBJ1-5, with D uncertain. The CDR3 contains 15 residues. Germline loops: CDR1 LGHNA, CDR2 YSLEER. Between the trimmed V and J ends, which lost 0 bases and 4 bases, there was a span of 10 bases. CDR3 region: CASSQDMNINQPQHF. The CDR3 DNA sequence: TGCGCCAGCAGCCAAGATATGAACATTAATCAGCCCCAGCATTTT.

The table lists this clone with a count of one. The J gene is TRBJ2-3, the V gene TRBV19, with 10 bases identical to TRBD2. Germline-derived CDR1 and CDR2 are LNHDA and SQIVND (reference sequence). V gave up 6 bases and J gave up 2 bases; unmatched junction bases: 8. The CDR3 extends over 16 amino acids. The CDR3 sequence is CASRPAGGRVTDTQYF. The CDR3, as DNA: TGTGCCAGTAGACCAGCGGGGGGGCGGGTCACAGATACGCAGTATTTT.

CDR3 residues: CASSGTALTEAFF. CDR3 in DNA: TGTGCCAGCAGCGGGACAGCTTTGACTGAAGCTTTCTTT. The rearrangement links TRBV4-2 to TRBJ1-1, with TRBD1 matching 7 bases. CDR3 size: 13 residues. The junction had 5 bases not matched to a gene; V was cut back by 5 bases and J by 5 bases. Germline V gives CDR1 LGHNA, CDR2 YNFKEQ.

The chain combines TRBV18 with TRBJ1-6, with D perhaps TRBD1 (5 bases). The V gene lost 2 bases and the J gene lost 7 bases, with 12 bases spanning the gap. This CDR3 has 15 residues. CDR1 is KGHSH, CDR2 LQKENI, per germline. CDR3 residues: CASSPMTVSNSPLHF. Here the CDR3 DNA reads TGTGCCAGCTCACCAATGACAGTATCAAATTCACCCCTCCACTTT.

The chain carries TRBV5-8 and TRBJ1-5, with D possibly TRBD1 on 6 matching bases. V lost 5 bases, J lost 2 bases, and 11 bases lay in between. Germline V gene lookup returns CDR1 SGHTS and CDR2 YDEGEE. The CDR3 is 14 amino acids. CDR3 in amino acids: CASRSGVGNQPQHF. CDR3 coding DNA: TGTGCCAGCAGGTCAGGGGTGGGCAATCAGCCCCAGCATTTT.

The V call is TRBV5-1, the J call TRBJ1-4, with 7 bases matching TRBD1. CDR3 length equals 17 residues. Losses at the gene ends were 4 bases for V and 8 bases for J; bases not matched to a gene: 17. The germline V gene has CDR1 SGHRS and CDR2 YFSETQ. CDR3 sequence reads: CASSPPGVSGGTEKLFF. Here the CDR3 DNA reads TGCGCCAGCAGCCCCCCCGGGGTGTCAGGGGGAACGGAAAAACTGTTTTTT.

The chain joins TRBV10-3 to TRBJ2-1; no clear D gene. The CDR3 sequence is 15 residues long. Germline assignment: CDR1 ENHRY and CDR2 SYGVKD. Trimming left V 0 bases short and J 7 bases short, with 13 bases between. The CDR3 region has the DNA TGTGCCATCAGTGAGTCGTCTACCCGGCGGAATGAGCAGTTCTTC. This translates into CAISESSTRRNEQFF.

This clone was observed a handful of times. The chain has TRBV5-4 and TRBJ1-1; 7 positions match TRBD1. The CDR3 sequence is 16 residues long. The V segment lost 4 bases and the J segment 4 bases; nucleotides outside the gene matches: 13. Looked up from germline, CDR1 is SGHNT and CDR2 is YYREEE (reference sequence). The CDR3 sequence is CASSVDPPTGFTEAFF. CDR3 coding DNA: TGTGCCAGCAGCGTGGATCCCCCGACAGGGTTCACTGAAGCTTTCTTT.